These 27 T cell receptor beta chains were all obtained from the same sample, sequenced in a study of CD8+ T cells in alopecia areata. Documented treatment: oral pan-JAK inhibitor, 5-10 mg twice daily. After isolation, RNA underwent reverse transcription to generate cDNA as the sequencing template. The repertoire was sequenced with immunoSEQ multiplex PCR; TCRdb's copy has only in-frame clones and lacks some. The profile shows around 270,000 clones, 55% to 75% of them singletons. The material sequenced was CD4+ T cells sorted from blood, taken at week 24, from a patient treated with tofacitinib. These TCRs come from a human donor with alopecia areata.

This clone was picked up a small number of times. The chain joins TRBV18 to TRBJ1-1; 9 nucleotides align to TRBD1. This CDR3 has 15 amino acids. Trimming at V came to 1 base and at J to 10 bases, leaving 10 bases not matched to a gene. Germline V CDR1 and CDR2: KGHSH, LQKENI. CDR3 amino acids: CASSPRPTGGAGAFF. CDR3 DNA sequence: TGTGCCAGCTCACCACGCCCCACAGGGGGCGCGGGAGCTTTCTTT.

The V call is TRBV2, the J call TRBJ1-6, with 8 bases identical to TRBD1. From germline, CDR1 is SNHLY and CDR2 FYNNEI. This CDR3 is built from 14 residues. J was trimmed by 0 bases and V by 8 bases; bases with no gene match: 0. The CDR3 protein is CASGTGSYNSPLHF. CDR3 in DNA: TGTGCCAGCGGGACAGGCTCCTATAATTCACCCCTCCACTTT.

This clone was recorded a few times. The V and J genes are TRBV28 and TRBJ2-3; D may be TRBD2 (6 bases). The CDR3 is 14 residues long. Per the germline V gene, CDR1 is MDHEN and CDR2 is SYDVKM. V shed 3 bases and J shed 2 bases, with 9 bases lying between them. The CDR3 DNA is TGTGCCAGCAGTTTCCGACTAGACACAGATACGCAGTATTTT. It codes for CASSFRLDTDTQYF. Using reference TRBV28 and TRBJ2-3 for the parts outside the CDR3, the full variable domain is DVKVTQSSRYLVKRTGEKVFLECVQDMDHENMFWYRQDPGLGLRLIYFSYDVKMKEKGDIPEGYSVSREKKERFSLILESASTNQTSMYLCASSFRLDTDTQYFGPGTRLTVL.

The chain employs TRBV4-1 and TRBJ2-7; unclear D gene. Trimming took 4 bases from V and 0 from J, leaving 10 bases between them. The CDR3 length is 14 residues. Germline assignment: CDR1 MGHRA and CDR2 YSYEKL. CDR3: CASSLGPSSYEQYF. The CDR3 region has the DNA TGCGCCAGCAGCCTGGGCCCCAGCTCCTACGAGCAGTACTTC.

This chain uses TRBV9 with TRBJ1-2, with 7 bases matching TRBD1. There are 15 residues in the CDR3. The junction had 10 bases not matched to a gene; V was cut back by 4 bases and J by 4 bases. Germline V gene lookup returns CDR1 SGDLS and CDR2 YYNGEE. The CDR3 here is CASSPRTGRIYGYTF. CDR3 coding DNA: TGTGCCAGCAGCCCCAGGACAGGACGTATCTATGGCTACACCTTC.

About this clone: Other nucleotide sequences from this sample produce the same CDR3. The rearrangement links TRBV29-1 to TRBJ1-1; 8 bases fit TRBD1. CDR1 is SQVTM and CDR2 is ANQGSEA in the germline V gene. The length of the CDR3 is 13 residues. The V gene end was trimmed by 6 bases and the J gene end by 1 base; junction bases not matched to a gene: 4. The CDR3: CSVRTGQNTEAFF. As DNA, the CDR3 is TGCAGCGTAAGGACAGGGCAGAACACTGAAGCTTTCTTT.

The J gene is TRBJ1-5, the V gene TRBV12-5; no reliable D call. From germline, CDR1 is LGHNT and CDR2 FRNRAP. This CDR3 has 20 amino acids. The V and J ends lost 0 bases and 2 bases respectively, with 23 bases between them. Written as DNA, the CDR3 is TGTGCTAGTGGTTTGGTGTCCCAGGCCTACCCCTTCGAGGGCAATCAGCCCCAGCATTTT. It encodes CASGLVSQAYPFEGNQPQHF.

V usage is TRBV11-2 and J usage is TRBJ2-5; 12 bases align to TRBD2. The CDR3 has 15 residues. V trimming: 5 bases; J trimming: 5 bases; junction bases outside the gene matches: 6. Germline CDR1 SGHAT, CDR2 FQNNGV. CDR3 amino acids: CASSLAGGPRETQYF. In DNA form, the CDR3 reads TGTGCCAGCAGCCTAGCGGGGGGGCCGCGGGAGACCCAGTACTTC. Full variable domain (remainder filled in from reference TRBV11-2 and TRBJ2-5): EAGVAQSPRYKIIEKRQSVAFWCNPISGHATLYWYQQILGQGPKLLIQFQNNGVVDDSQLPKDRFSAERLKGVDSTLKIQPAKLEDSAVYLCASSLAGGPRETQYFGPGTRLLVL.

The gene calls are TRBV30 and TRBJ2-3; D is ambiguous. With 4 bases removed from V and 1 base from J, the gap between germline ends came to 3 bases. The germline V gene has CDR1 GTSNPN and CDR2 SVGIG (reference sequence). The CDR3 totals 11 residues. CDR3 sequence reads: CAWTGTDTQYF. DNA of the CDR3: TGTGCCTGGACCGGCACAGATACGCAGTATTTT.

V and J are TRBV28 and TRBJ2-1; 8 bases are a match to TRBD2. Germline CDR1 and CDR2: MDHEN and SYDVKM. The CDR3 runs to 13 residues. V shed 11 bases, J shed 6 bases, and the junction held 9 bases outside the gene matches. For the CDR3, the DNA is TGTGCCGGGGCTCGCGGGGGGCGCAATGAGCAGTTCTTC. As protein: CAGARGGRNEQFF.

The rearrangement links TRBV29-1 to TRBJ2-1, with 7 positions matching TRBD1. The germline V gene encodes CDR1 SQVTM and CDR2 ANQGSEA. The ends lost 4 bases at V and 10 bases at J; junction bases unmatched: 10. CDR3 length: 13 amino acids. The chain's CDR3 is CSVGLGGSGEQFF. In DNA form, the CDR3 reads TGCAGCGTTGGCCTAGGGGGCTCGGGGGAGCAGTTCTTC.

This clone has a count of ten or more. The chain carries TRBV6-6 and TRBJ2-7; D unresolved. Germline V CDR1 and CDR2: MNHNY, SVGAGI (reference sequence). Trimming cost V 5 bases and J 0 bases, with 8 bases left between them. This CDR3 has 13 residues. The DNA for the CDR3 is TGTGCCAGCAGTACACAGAGCTCCTACGAGCAGTACTTC. This codes for CASSTQSSYEQYF.

V gene TRBV4-1 combines with J gene TRBJ2-5, with TRBD2 identical over 9 bases. Germline V gives CDR1 MGHRA, CDR2 YSYEKL. The CDR3 has 20 residues. After removal of 0 bases from V and 4 bases from J, the junction contained 18 bases not matched to a gene. CDR3 DNA sequence: TGCGCCAGCAGCCAAGAACCCACGGCGGGGGGGCCTACTATTAGAGAGACCCAGTACTTC. Translation: CASSQEPTAGGPTIRETQYF.

This clone was seen a few times. Additional DNA sequences in this sample encode the identical CDR3. This chain connects TRBV10-3 to TRBJ2-5, with 7 nucleotides matching TRBD2. V lost 8 bases and J lost 2; bases outside the gene matches: 5. There are 13 residues in the CDR3. Per the germline V gene, CDR1 is ENHRY and CDR2 is SYGVKD. DNA of the CDR3: TGTGCCATCTCGGGCGGGGGACAAGAGACCCAGTACTTC. It codes for CAISGGGQETQYF.

This chain connects TRBV7-2 to TRBJ2-7, with 11 bases fitting TRBD2. Germline assignment: CDR1 SGHTA and CDR2 FQGNSA. The CDR3 has 14 amino acids. The V segment lost 4 bases and the J segment 6 bases; nucleotides outside the gene matches: 5. CDR3 DNA sequence: TGTGCCAGCAGCTATAGCGGGGGGGCTTTCGAGCAGTACTTC. This sequence encodes CASSYSGGAFEQYF.

This sequence joins TRBV14 and TRBJ1-6, with D possibly being TRBD1 (5 bases). V lost 6 bases and J 10 bases, leaving 19 bases between the germline ends. This CDR3 has 15 residues. Germline assignment: CDR1 SGHDN and CDR2 FVKESK. DNA for the CDR3: TGTGCCAGCAGTCCTGGGACGTTGATTTCCTCACCCCTCCACTTT. Translated, it gives CASSPGTLISSPLHF.

This chain links TRBV28 with TRBJ2-7; D gene uncertain. Germline V gene lookup returns CDR1 MDHEN and CDR2 SYDVKM. The CDR3 is 16 residues long. V lost 4 bases and J 0 bases, leaving 16 bases between the germline ends. The CDR3 coding sequence is TGTGCCAGCAGTTCAAGGATGGAGTTTAACTCCTACGAGCAGTACTTC. The encoded protein is CASSSRMEFNSYEQYF.

This chain connects TRBV7-2 to TRBJ1-2; D is unresolved. Trimming removed 6 bases from V and 6 bases from J, with 11 bases in between. The CDR3 has 12 residues. CDR1 is SGHTA, CDR2 FQGNSA, per germline. CDR3 coding DNA: TGTGCCAGCAGTCCGGGAGCCAATGGCTACACCTTC. Its translation is CASSPGANGYTF.

The chain uses TRBV4-2 and TRBJ1-2; D is undetermined. The CDR3 length is 13 residues. The germline CDR1 and CDR2 sequences are LGHNA and YNFKEQ. V was trimmed by 4 bases and J by 5 bases, leaving 11 bases between them. DNA of the CDR3: TGTGCCAGCAGCCCTGAGGTAGGATATGGCTACACCTTC. It encodes CASSPEVGYGYTF.

The chain carries TRBV4-1 and TRBJ2-1, with D uncertain. This CDR3 comprises 13 residues. Per germline, CDR1 MGHRA and CDR2 YSYEKL. Trimming cost V 4 bases and J 8 bases, with 12 bases left between them. The CDR3 region is CASSPTGLHEQFF. The CDR3 DNA reads as TGCGCCAGCAGCCCCACCGGGCTACATGAGCAGTTCTTC.

The chain joins TRBV7-2 to TRBJ2-1; perhaps TRBD2 as D (7 bases). The CDR3 loop spans 14 amino acids. V shed 5 bases and J shed 10 bases, with 18 bases lying between them. Germline lookup yields CDR1 SGHTA and CDR2 FQGNSA. The CDR3 is CASSPAGASVEQFF. The CDR3 DNA sequence: TGTGCCAGCAGCCCCGCGGGGGCGTCGGTGGAGCAGTTCTTC.

This clone was seen a handful of times. The chain uses TRBV5-1 and TRBJ1-2; D is ambiguous. Germline CDR1 is SGHRS and CDR2 is YFSETQ. CDR3 length equals 12 residues. The V and J ends lost 0 bases and 5 bases respectively, with 5 bases between them. CDR3 coding DNA: TGCGCCAGCAGCTTGGACGCGTATGGCTACACCTTC. Residues: CASSLDAYGYTF.

The chain uses TRBV6-5 and TRBJ2-5, with 11 bases that match TRBD2. CDR3 length equals 16 residues. Trimming took 2 bases from V and 2 from J; bases not matched to a gene: 4. Looked up from germline, CDR1 is MNHEY and CDR2 is SVGAGI. The CDR3 bases are TGTGCCAGCAGTTACCCCGGGACTAGCGGACAAGAGACCCAGTACTTC. Translating gives CASSYPGTSGQETQYF.

This clone was seen once. The V call is TRBV2, the J call TRBJ2-4; weak D call: TRBD2 (5 bases). Looked up from germline, CDR1 is SNHLY and CDR2 is FYNNEI. V lost 8 bases and J 8 bases, leaving 10 bases between the germline ends. This CDR3 spans 11 amino acids. The CDR3 is CASGESDIQYF. The CDR3, as DNA: TGTGCCAGCGGGGAGTCTGACATTCAGTACTTC.

The genes are TRBV29-1 and TRBJ2-6; D might be TRBD1 (6 bases). The CDR3 is 14 residues long. Trimming left V 6 bases short and J 4 bases short, with 13 bases between. In germline, CDR1 is SQVTM, CDR2 ANQGSEA. In nucleotides, the CDR3 is TGCAGCGTGGGGCAGGGGCCCGGGGCCAACGTCCTGACTTTC. As protein: CSVGQGPGANVLTF. Filled out from reference TRBV29-1 and TRBJ2-6, the complete variable domain reads SAVISQKPSRDICQRGTSLTIQCQVDSQVTMMFWYRQQPGQSLTLIATANQGSEATYESGFVIDKFPISRPNLTFSTLTVSNMSPEDSSIYLCSVGQGPGANVLTFGAGSRLTVL.

DNA for the CDR3: TGTGCCAGCAGCTTCACGACAGGGGACATCGACTACAATGAGCAGTTCTTC. This translates into CASSFTTGDIDYNEQFF. The genes are TRBV7-6 and TRBJ2-1; 8 bases fit TRBD1. This CDR3 has 17 amino acids. The germline CDR1 and CDR2 sequences are SGHVS and FNYEAQ. The V and J ends lost 3 bases and 3 bases, in that order; junction bases with no gene match: 10.

The genes are TRBV28 and TRBJ1-5, with TRBD1 matching over 7 bases. The CDR3 extends over 14 amino acids. CDR1 and CDR2 (germline): MDHEN, SYDVKM. V shed 5 bases and J 4 bases; nucleotides not matched to a gene: 5. CDR3 sequence (DNA): TGTGCCAGCAGTCCGGACAGGCTTAATCAGCCCCAGCATTTT. Translating gives CASSPDRLNQPQHF.